The 9 T cell receptor beta chains presented below share a single source sample, sequenced in a study of tumour-infiltrating T cells in Burkitt lymphoma. Clones were sequenced by immunoSEQ multiplex PCR, and TCRdb holds only the in-frame ones, with some missing. The sample has under 8,000 clones, approximately 17% seen once. The source material was tumor tissue. The source is a human donor with diffuse large B-cell lymphoma.

V gene TRBV18 combines with J gene TRBJ1-1; 7 positions match TRBD1. The germline V gene encodes CDR1 KGHSH and CDR2 LQKENI. This CDR3 contains 14 residues. The V gene end was trimmed by 2 bases and the J gene end by 3 bases; junction bases not matched to a gene: 3. CDR3 sequence reads: CASSPRGQDTEAFF. The CDR3 DNA is TGTGCCAGCTCACCAAGGGGGCAGGACACTGAAGCTTTCTTT.

The chain employs TRBV7-2 and TRBJ1-5, with a weak D call TRBD1 (5 bases). Germline loops: CDR1 SGHTA, CDR2 FQGNSA. The V end was cut by 2 bases, the J end by 9 bases, with 17 bases between. The CDR3 length is 15 residues. CDR3 sequence: CASSLRQGGIWPQHF. Written as DNA, the CDR3 is TGTGCCAGCAGCTTACGGCAGGGAGGGATTTGGCCCCAGCATTTT.

The chain employs TRBV4-1 and TRBJ2-6; the D gene is possibly TRBD1 (5 bases). CDR1 is MGHRA, CDR2 YSYEKL, per germline. The CDR3 consists of 15 residues. Between the trimmed V and J ends, which lost 3 bases and 1 base, there was a span of 7 bases. The CDR3 protein is CASSHQGSGANVLTF. CDR3 bases: TGCGCCAGCAGCCACCAGGGTTCTGGGGCCAACGTCCTGACTTTC.

The table lists this clone with a count of one. DNA for the CDR3: TGTGCCAGCTCACCGGGACTAGCGGGACTGACCGAGCAGTACTTC. Translated, it gives CASSPGLAGLTEQYF. The V call is TRBV18, the J call TRBJ2-7; 13 bases are a match to TRBD2. The CDR3 is 15 residues long. Losses at the gene ends were 3 bases for V and 6 bases for J; bases not matched to a gene: 5. Per germline, CDR1 KGHSH and CDR2 LQKENI. Combining the CDR3 with reference TRBV18 and TRBJ2-7 gives the whole variable domain NAGVMQNPRHLVRRRGQEARLRCSPMKGHSHVYWYRQLPEEGLKFMVYLQKENIIDESGMPKERFSAEFPKEGPSILRIQQVVRGDSAAYFCASSPGLAGLTEQYFGPGTRLTVT.

V and J are TRBV15 and TRBJ2-2; TRBD2 matches at 10 bases. This CDR3 has 15 amino acids. Trimming took 7 bases from V and 4 from J; bases not matched to a gene: 6. The germline gives CDR1 LNHNV, CDR2 YYDKDF (reference sequence). CDR3 coding DNA: TGTGCCACCATAGGGCTAGCGGGAGTCACCGGGGAGCTGTTTTTT. Its protein product is CATIGLAGVTGELFF.

The V and J genes are TRBV18 and TRBJ2-7; D possibly corresponds to TRBD1 (5 bases). V gave up 2 bases and J gave up 5 bases, with 10 bases separating them. Looked up from germline, CDR1 is KGHSH and CDR2 is LQKENI. CDR3 length: 13 amino acids. The CDR3 protein is CASSPIRGDEQYF. The DNA of the CDR3 is TGTGCCAGCTCACCAATTAGGGGCGACGAGCAGTACTTC. Together with reference TRBV18 and TRBJ2-7, the CDR3 gives the full variable domain: NAGVMQNPRHLVRRRGQEARLRCSPMKGHSHVYWYRQLPEEGLKFMVYLQKENIIDESGMPKERFSAEFPKEGPSILRIQQVVRGDSAAYFCASSPIRGDEQYFGPGTRLTVT.

The chain employs TRBV6-1 and TRBJ2-7; 11 bases agree with TRBD2. Trimming cost V 2 bases and J 2 bases; bases outside gene matches: 8. The V gene's germline CDR1 is MNHNS and CDR2 SASEGT. This CDR3 is built from 17 residues. The CDR3 DNA reads TGTGCCAGCAGTGAAAGTTTAGCGGGAGGGCCGACCTACGAGCAGTACTTC. This gives the protein CASSESLAGGPTYEQYF.

The V gene is TRBV19, the J gene TRBJ1-5; the D is unclear. The V gene's germline CDR1 is LNHDA and CDR2 SQIVND (reference sequence). V was trimmed by 7 bases and J by 2 bases, leaving 12 bases between them. The CDR3 length is 14 residues. The DNA for the CDR3 is TGTGCCAGTATTAGTGTTGGGGGCAATCAGCCCCAGCATTTT. Translation gives CASISVGGNQPQHF.

The chain couples TRBV28 to TRBJ2-7; 14 bases align to TRBD2. The CDR3 is 18 amino acids. V gave up 8 bases and J gave up 3 bases; unmatched junction bases: 15. Per the germline V gene, CDR1 is MDHEN and CDR2 is SYDVKM. This CDR3 is CASASRLAGGIIGYEQYF. The CDR3 bases are TGTGCCAGCGCTTCCAGACTAGCGGGAGGGATAATCGGCTACGAGCAGTACTTC.